The following is a TCR beta chain sequence with its context. The sample is drawn from a study of T cell responses to AZD1222 COVID-19 vaccine. Profiled with immunoSEQ multiplex PCR; TCRdb holds only in-frame clones, not every one. This table has about 150,000 clones, more than 80% appearing once. V shed 6 bases and J 5 bases; nucleotides not matched to a gene: 7. CDR1 and CDR2 (germline): MNHEY, SVGEGT. The CDR3 runs 15 residues. Sequences were derived from peripheral blood, sampled 28 days after the second AZD1222 dose. The chain recombines TRBV6-2 or TRBV6-3 with TRBJ2-5; TRBD2 aligns across 12 bases. The clonotype comes from an adult who received the AZD1222 COVID-19 vaccine. CDR3 in DNA: TGTGCCAGCAGCCAGGGGACTAGCGGGTACGAGACCCAGTACTTC. Amino acids: CASSQGTSGYETQYF.